The clone carrying this TCR beta chain has only one observation. Time point defined: baseline pretreatment blood. Treatment of the sample: 15 Gy SBRT to primary tumor, nephrectomy 4 weeks later. Radiation-treated patients gave blood at baseline, week 2 and week 4. The tumor was a clear cell renal cell carcinoma. Measured with immunoSEQ multiplex PCR; TCRdb has only the in-frame clones, and not every one. Found here are about 88,000 clones, 75% to 90% of them singletons; the top ten hold 7% to 9%. These data come from a study of radiation and T cells in renal cell carcinoma. V was pared by 4 bases and J by 1 base, with 19 bases between. This CDR3 contains 17 residues. CDR1 is SGDLS and CDR2 is YYNGEE in the germline V gene.

The clonotype comes from a man between 50 and 59 years old with renal cell carcinoma. The sequencing here drew on blood, taken from a patient whose treatment included radiotherapy and nephrectomy. V gene TRBV9 combines with J gene TRBJ2-3, with D perhaps matching TRBD2 (5 bases). The CDR3 protein is CASSPGYRRVGTDTQYF. The CDR3 DNA reads as TGTGCCAGCAGCCCAGGATATCGGCGGGTAGGCACAGATACGCAGTATTTT.